These 30 T cell receptor beta chains were all obtained from the same sample, sequenced in a study of Tregs in tolerant kidney transplant recipients. Clones were read by immunoSEQ multiplex PCR, and TCRdb kept only the in-frame ones, dropping some. The repertoire holds under 100,000 clones, roughly nine tenths seen once, with 4.7% in the top ten. Sequences were obtained from CD8+ T cells from blood. Receptors were obtained from a human donor in good health.

The chain carries TRBV5-4 and TRBJ1-1; D is undetermined. The CDR3 contains 12 residues. The V end was cut by 0 bases, the J end by 8 bases, with 8 bases between. CDR1 SGHNT and CDR2 YYREEE come from the germline V gene (reference sequence). CDR3 in amino acids: CASSLGGYEAFF. CDR3 in DNA: TGTGCCAGCAGCTTGGGGGGATACGAAGCTTTCTTT.

This chain uses TRBV7-9 with TRBJ2-5; weak D call: TRBD2 (6 bases). The germline V gene encodes CDR1 SEHNR and CDR2 FQNEAQ (reference sequence). The CDR3 has 15 residues. Trimming took off 3 bases at V and 2 bases at J, with 13 bases between the two ends. For the CDR3, the DNA is TGTGCCAGCAGCTTTTCGACCCGGGGGCAAGAGACCCAGTACTTC. The encoded protein is CASSFSTRGQETQYF.

The chain links TRBV7-9 to TRBJ1-1, with 7 bases identical to TRBD1. This CDR3 has 11 amino acids. The V gene's germline CDR1 is SEHNR and CDR2 FQNEAQ (reference sequence). V was pared by 9 bases and J by 7 bases, with 5 bases of the junction left unmatched. DNA of the CDR3: TGTGCCAGTTCAACAGGGGTTGAAGCTTTCTTT. Translation gives CASSTGVEAFF.

V and J are TRBV6-5 and TRBJ2-3; a weak D match, TRBD2 (5 bases). Germline CDR1 and CDR2: MNHEY and SVGAGI. This CDR3 is 14 amino acids long. V dropped 4 bases and J dropped 4 bases, with 12 bases sitting between them. The CDR3 DNA reads TGTGCCAGCAGTTCCGCGGGTTGGGCAGATACGCAGTATTTT. Its protein product is CASSSAGWADTQYF.

The rearrangement links TRBV2 to TRBJ2-3; perhaps TRBD2 as D (5 bases). This CDR3 spans 13 amino acids. With 11 bases removed from V and 4 bases from J, the gap between germline ends came to 16 bases. Germline assignment: CDR1 SNHLY and CDR2 FYNNEI. The DNA of the CDR3 is TGTGCCTTCAGAGGGTGGAAGTCAGATACGCAGTATTTT. Translating it yields CAFRGWKSDTQYF.

The CDR3 bases are TGTGCCAGCAGTTCTACAGGGGGCGCGTTAGAAAAACTGTTTTTT. It specifies CASSSTGGALEKLFF. The chain recombines TRBV27 with TRBJ1-4; 9 bases align to TRBD1. This CDR3 has 15 residues. Trimming took 4 bases from V and 8 from J; bases not matched to a gene: 8. The germline gives CDR1 MNHEY, CDR2 SMNVEV (reference sequence).

This sequence joins TRBV27 and TRBJ1-5; the D gene is possibly TRBD1 (6 bases). V was pared by 4 bases and J by 4 bases, with 14 bases between. CDR1 and CDR2 (germline): MNHEY, SMNVEV (reference sequence). The CDR3 length is 15 residues. The CDR3 loop reads CASSSQRRGNQPQHF. The CDR3 DNA follows: TGTGCCAGCAGTTCGCAGAGGAGGGGGAATCAGCCCCAGCATTTT.

The V call is TRBV4-1, the J call TRBJ1-1; D is undetermined. CDR3 length equals 15 residues. The germline V and J ends were trimmed by 2 bases and 1 base, with 11 bases remaining between them. Germline CDR1 MGHRA, CDR2 YSYEKL. Here the CDR3 DNA reads TGCGCCAGCAGCCAACCCGGACGGCCGAACACTGAAGCTTTCTTT. Protein: CASSQPGRPNTEAFF.

The genes are TRBV7-7 and TRBJ2-3; no clear D. Deletions cut 6 bases from V and 0 bases from J, with 13 bases between. From germline, CDR1 is SSHAT and CDR2 FNYEAQ (reference sequence). The CDR3 spans 15 residues. DNA of the CDR3: TGTGCCAGCAGTCGATCGGCGGTTAGCACAGATACGCAGTATTTT. Translated, it gives CASSRSAVSTDTQYF.

The V and J genes are TRBV30 and TRBJ2-7; tentatively, D is TRBD1 (6 bases). Germline values: CDR1 GTSNPN, CDR2 SVGIG (reference sequence). Trimming stripped 0 bases from V and 3 bases from J, with 15 bases between. The CDR3 has 15 residues. The CDR3 DNA reads TGTGCCTGGAGTGTACAGGGACCCCCGGGCTACGAGCAGTACTTC. This gives the protein CAWSVQGPPGYEQYF.

The V call is TRBV6-6, the J call TRBJ1-2, with D unresolved. The V gene lost 0 bases and the J gene lost 4 bases, with 6 bases spanning the gap. CDR1 and CDR2 (germline): MNHNY, SVGAGI (reference sequence). The CDR3 contains 13 residues. DNA for the CDR3: TGTGCCAGCAGTTACTCGTTAGGCTATGGCTACACCTTC. Translated, it gives CASSYSLGYGYTF.

The CDR3 region has the DNA TGTGCCAGCAGCTTCGGGGTGTCCGTTGAAGCTTTCTTT. Translation: CASSFGVSVEAFF. The chain couples TRBV7-8 to TRBJ1-1; D is undetermined. The CDR3 consists of 13 residues. Between the trimmed V and J ends, which lost 3 bases and 7 bases, there was a span of 12 bases. CDR1 and CDR2 from the germline V gene are SGHVS and FQNEAQ.

The J gene is TRBJ2-7, the V gene TRBV29-1; 8 nucleotides align to TRBD1. The V and J ends lost 1 base and 4 bases, in that order; junction bases with no gene match: 15. The CDR3 is made up of 17 amino acids. Germline V gene data show CDR1 as SQVTM and CDR2 as ANQGSEA. The CDR3 protein is CSVEGSRVSRTGYEQYF. As DNA, the CDR3 is TGCAGCGTTGAAGGGTCACGGGTTTCTCGGACAGGGTACGAGCAGTACTTC.

This clone was detected once. The rearrangement links TRBV5-5 to TRBJ2-7; D may be TRBD1 (6 bases). Between the trimmed V and J ends, which lost 2 bases and 7 bases, there was a span of 22 bases. Germline V gene lookup returns CDR1 SGHKS and CDR2 YYEKEE (reference sequence). CDR3 length equals 16 residues. The CDR3 sequence is CASSFETGQFLIEQYF. CDR3 DNA: TGTGCCAGCAGCTTCGAAACGGGACAATTCCTGATAGAGCAGTACTTC. The full variable domain, rest sourced from reference TRBV5-5 and TRBJ2-7, is DAGVTQSPTHLIKTRGQQVTLRCSPISGHKSVSWYQQVLGQGPQFIFQYYEKEERGRGNFPDRFSARQFPNYSSELNVNALLLGDSALYLCASSFETGQFLIEQYFGPGTRLTVT.

V and J are TRBV6-5 and TRBJ1-2, with D possibly being TRBD1 (6 bases). Trimming pared 4 bases from V and 5 bases from J, leaving 14 bases between. Germline-derived CDR1 and CDR2 are MNHEY and SVGAGI. CDR3 size: 14 residues. CDR3: CASSFRTVGYGYTF. The CDR3 region has the DNA TGTGCCAGCAGTTTCAGGACAGTAGGTTATGGCTACACCTTC.

The chain uses TRBV19 and TRBJ2-1; TRBD2 is a possible D gene (6 bases). Germline V CDR1 and CDR2: LNHDA, SQIVND (reference sequence). The CDR3 extends over 15 amino acids. Trimming removed 6 bases from V and 5 bases from J, with 17 bases in between. The CDR3 coding sequence is TGTGCCAGTAGGAAAGGAGGGAGTAGGAACAATGAGCAGTTCTTC. Protein sequence: CASRKGGSRNNEQFF.

The rearrangement links TRBV11-2 to TRBJ2-7, with TRBD1 identical over 7 bases. This CDR3 has 16 amino acids. Germline CDR1 reads SGHAT; CDR2 reads FQNNGV. The J segment lost 1 base and the V segment lost 5 bases, leaving 11 bases of the junction unmatched. This chain's CDR3 is CASSPGRTGPSYEQYF. CDR3 bases: TGTGCCAGCAGCCCGGGAAGGACAGGCCCGTCCTACGAGCAGTACTTC.

This chain joins TRBV20-1 and TRBJ1-1; no clear D gene. The ends were cut back, 0 bases at V and 8 bases at J, with 7 bases in the middle. The CDR3 covers 11 residues. In germline, CDR1 is DFQATT, CDR2 SNEGSKA (reference sequence). The CDR3 DNA reads TGCAGTGCTAGAGAAAATATGGAAGCTTTCTTT. Translated, it gives CSARENMEAFF.

About this clone itself: Other DNA sequences in this sample translate to the same CDR3. V and J are TRBV7-9 and TRBJ2-7; D remains ambiguous. Germline values: CDR1 SEHNR, CDR2 FQNEAQ (reference sequence). The CDR3 contains 15 residues. V was cut by 1 base and J by 2 bases, with 12 bases left in between. The CDR3 sequence is CASSLESASAYEQYF. The CDR3 DNA follows: TGTGCCAGCAGCTTAGAATCCGCTTCGGCCTACGAGCAGTACTTC.

CDR3 DNA sequence: TGCAGCGTTGAGACAGGCCAAACTTACGAGCAGTACTTC. This translates into CSVETGQTYEQYF. J is TRBJ2-7 and V is TRBV29-1; maybe TRBD1 (6 bases). The CDR3 totals 13 residues. Deletions cut 3 bases from V and 4 bases from J, with 13 bases between. Germline V gene lookup returns CDR1 SQVTM and CDR2 ANQGSEA.

V is TRBV4-2 and J is TRBJ2-7, with 9 bases fitting TRBD1. In germline, CDR1 is LGHNA, CDR2 YNFKEQ. CDR3 length: 15 residues. J was trimmed by 6 bases and V by 0 bases; bases with no gene match: 6. The CDR3 DNA is TGTGCCAGCAGCCAAGACCCGGGACAGGGATCCGAGCAGTACTTC. Translated, it gives CASSQDPGQGSEQYF.

The chain recombines TRBV5-1 with TRBJ2-3, with 10 bases that match TRBD1. Per germline, CDR1 SGHRS and CDR2 YFSETQ. The CDR3 totals 16 residues. The V and J ends lost 4 bases and 3 bases, in that order; junction bases with no gene match: 8. The CDR3 DNA sequence: TGCGCCAGCAGCCCGCGTGGACAGGGGGATACAGATACGCAGTATTTT. Amino acids: CASSPRGQGDTDTQYF.

The gene calls are TRBV7-3 and TRBJ2-2, with D unresolved. This CDR3 is 13 amino acids long. Trimming stripped 5 bases from V and 2 bases from J, with 6 bases between. Germline V gene data show CDR1 as SGHTA and CDR2 as FQGTGA. CDR3 in amino acids: CASSPSNTGELFF. Here the CDR3 DNA reads TGTGCCAGCAGCCCCTCAAACACCGGGGAGCTGTTTTTT.

This sequence joins TRBV19 and TRBJ2-5; 7 positions match TRBD1. Germline V gene lookup returns CDR1 LNHDA and CDR2 SQIVND (reference sequence). This CDR3 comprises 13 residues. V gave up 7 bases and J gave up 2 bases; unmatched junction bases: 4. CDR3 loop: CASNHRGQETQYF. The CDR3 DNA reads TGTGCCAGTAATCACAGGGGTCAAGAGACCCAGTACTTC.

V and J are TRBV7-9 and TRBJ1-2; D is undetermined. Trimming stripped 8 bases from V and 2 bases from J, with 15 bases between. Germline V gene data show CDR1 as SEHNR and CDR2 as FQNEAQ (reference sequence). The CDR3 has 14 amino acids. In nucleotides, the CDR3 is TGTGCCAGCGCGCTCGCTCGGACCAACTATGGCTACACCTTC. Protein product: CASALARTNYGYTF.

As regards this clone: The same CDR3 also results from other DNA sequences found in this sample. The chain joins TRBV6-1 to TRBJ2-5; 11 bases are shared with TRBD2. The CDR3 contains 16 residues. J was trimmed by 1 base and V by 2 bases; bases with no gene match: 3. Germline lookup yields CDR1 MNHNS and CDR2 SASEGT. CDR3 residues: CASSELAGGPQETQYF. DNA for the CDR3: TGTGCCAGCAGTGAACTAGCGGGGGGCCCCCAAGAGACCCAGTACTTC.

The rearrangement uses TRBV7-9 and TRBJ2-7, with D possibly being TRBD1 (5 bases). CDR3 length: 19 residues. Germline-derived CDR1 and CDR2 are SEHNR and FQNEAQ (reference sequence). The V and J ends lost 0 bases and 0 bases respectively, with 21 bases between them. The CDR3 DNA is TGTGCCAGCAGCTTAGCCCCAGGGTATGGGCGGAGAACCTCCTACGAGCAGTACTTC. Translation gives CASSLAPGYGRRTSYEQYF. The full variable domain, with the rest looked up from reference TRBV7-9 and TRBJ2-7, is DTGVSQNPRHKITKRGQNVTFRCDPISEHNRLYWYRQTLGQGPEFLTYFQNEAQLEKSRLLSDRFSAERPKGSFSTLEIQRTEQGDSAMYLCASSLAPGYGRRTSYEQYFGPGTRLTVT.

The chain combines TRBV2 with TRBJ2-5, with D tentatively TRBD1 (5 bases). The DNA end is more similar to TRBJ2-7, so the J call may be wrong. Germline V gives CDR1 SNHLY, CDR2 FYNNEI. The CDR3 is made up of 12 amino acids. As DNA, the CDR3 is TGTGCCAGCGGGGCGGCTTCCTACGAGCAGTACTTC. It specifies CASGAASYEQYF.

V usage is TRBV25-1 and J usage is TRBJ2-1; D not resolved. Trimming shortened V by 5 bases and J by 0 bases, and 11 bases separated the two germline ends. Germline V lookup: CDR1 MGHDK, CDR2 SYGVNS. This CDR3 is built from 15 residues. The CDR3 nucleotides read TGTGCCAGCAGTTTTCATCCGGGCTCCTACAATGAGCAGTTCTTC. It specifies CASSFHPGSYNEQFF.

The chain uses TRBV7-8 and TRBJ2-1; no firm D call. The germline V gene has CDR1 SGHVS and CDR2 FQNEAQ. The V end lost 7 bases, the J end lost 5 bases, and 15 bases lay between the germline ends. The CDR3 is made up of 14 amino acids. Here the CDR3 DNA reads TGTGCCAGCATTTATACCCATGGGGACAATGAGCAGTTCTTC. Encoded protein: CASIYTHGDNEQFF.